This passage covers 9 T cell receptor beta chains from one sample sequenced in a study of blood T cell repertoires in COVID-19. Measured with immunoSEQ multiplex PCR; TCRdb has only the in-frame clones, and not every one. This sample has under 80,000 clones; around 87% occur once, and the top ten carry roughly 1%. The specimen sequenced was peripheral blood. These receptors originate from a man between 65 and 80 years old with acute or convalescent COVID-19.

The chain is built from TRBV27 and TRBJ1-5, with D maybe TRBD1 (6 bases). CDR1 is MNHEY, CDR2 SMNVEV, per germline (reference sequence). V was trimmed by 3 bases and J by 0 bases, leaving 12 bases between them. The CDR3 sequence is 16 residues long. The CDR3 loop reads CASSLFSGVSNQPQHF. The CDR3 nucleotides are TGTGCCAGCAGTTTGTTCTCAGGGGTTAGCAATCAGCCCCAGCATTTT.

The CDR3 coding sequence is TGCGCCAGCAGCTTGTACAGAGTGAACACTGAAGCTTTCTTT. Its translation is CASSLYRVNTEAFF. The chain joins TRBV5-1 to TRBJ1-1; D remains unclear. CDR1 is SGHRS and CDR2 is YFSETQ in the germline V gene. V dropped 1 base and J dropped 0 bases, with 7 bases sitting between them. The CDR3 contains 14 residues.

The J gene is TRBJ1-2, the V gene TRBV6-5; possibly TRBD1 for D (6 bases). With 6 bases removed from V and 3 bases from J, the gap between germline ends came to 14 bases. CDR1 is MNHEY and CDR2 is SVGAGI in the germline V gene. This CDR3 contains 14 residues. The CDR3 here is CASSPGQFDYGYTF. In DNA form, the CDR3 reads TGTGCCAGCAGCCCAGGACAGTTTGACTATGGCTACACCTTC.

The chain has TRBV18 and TRBJ1-2, with D hard to call. Trimming took off 3 bases at V and 4 bases at J, with 9 bases between the two ends. The CDR3 consists of 13 residues. In germline, CDR1 is KGHSH, CDR2 LQKENI. For the CDR3, the DNA is TGTGCCAGCTCACCTGAGGAGATCTATGGCTACACCTTC. It codes for CASSPEEIYGYTF.

V usage is TRBV5-4 and J usage is TRBJ2-1; TRBD2 might be the D (7 bases). Trimming took 0 bases from V and 9 from J, leaving 19 bases between them. The CDR3 consists of 16 residues. Germline V CDR1 and CDR2: SGHNT, YYREEE (reference sequence). The DNA for the CDR3 is TGTGCCAGCAGCTTGGGTGGAACGGGGGGCCCCGGTGAGCAGTTCTTC. Translated: CASSLGGTGGPGEQFF.

The chain links TRBV5-1 to TRBJ2-1; 11 bases are shared with TRBD2. The J segment lost 3 bases and the V segment lost 0 bases, leaving 2 bases of the junction unmatched. Per the germline V gene, CDR1 is SGHRS and CDR2 is YFSETQ. This CDR3 has 16 residues. This CDR3 reads CASSLELAGGYNEQFF. The CDR3, as DNA: TGCGCCAGCAGCTTGGAGCTAGCGGGAGGCTACAATGAGCAGTTCTTC.

This rearrangement joins TRBV5-1 to TRBJ2-7; 9 bases line up with TRBD1. This CDR3 spans 14 amino acids. V was clipped by 1 base and J by 6 bases; unmatched bases: 5. Germline loops: CDR1 SGHRS, CDR2 YFSETQ. CDR3 bases: TGCGCCAGCAGCTTGCTCGACAGGGGGGGCGAGCAGTACTTC. As protein: CASSLLDRGGEQYF.

This clone turned up a few times. The V gene is TRBV24-1, the J gene TRBJ2-1; 9 bases map to TRBD2. V gave up 3 bases and J gave up 9 bases; unmatched junction bases: 8. Germline V gives CDR1 KGHDR, CDR2 SFDVKD. The CDR3 has 15 amino acids. The CDR3 loop is CATSDLKKLAGEQFF. In DNA form, the CDR3 reads TGTGCCACCAGTGATCTTAAAAAACTAGCGGGTGAGCAGTTCTTC.

The chain joins TRBV5-4 to TRBJ2-5, with 8 bases that match TRBD2. Germline CDR1 reads SGHNT; CDR2 reads YYREEE (reference sequence). The ends lost 4 bases at V and 10 bases at J; junction bases unmatched: 12. This CDR3 has 14 amino acids. The CDR3 sequence is CASSRGQSGGDQYF. CDR3 nucleotides: TGTGCCAGCAGCCGGGGGCAGTCGGGAGGGGACCAGTACTTC.